Each of the 22 T cell receptor beta chains below was sequenced from the same sample in a study of T cell repertoires in cytomegalovirus infection (dated by TCRdb to the late 2010s). TCRdb names Illumina HiSeq 1500 as the instrument used. TCRdb's own reprocessing of the public reads used fastp at Q25 and MiXCR and kept productive beta chains. Each entry is one CDR3 protein sequence, shown with its most common DNA and genes. This sample is represented by roughly 230,000 distinct CDR3 sequences; roughly 22% of them were singletons. Jointly, the top ten make up 15% to 20% of the sample. Sequencing was done on a sample of CD8+ T cells from PBMCs. These receptors were taken from a human donor in good health (CMV status not recorded). Some clones in this sample may be carry-over from other donors' samples.

This clonotype was observed many times. The chain is built from TRBV6-4 and TRBJ2-7; weak D call: TRBD2 (6 bases). Trimming shortened V by 0 bases and J by 5 bases, and 11 bases separated the two germline ends. This CDR3 region has 14 residues. Germline V CDR1 and CDR2: MRHNA, SNTAGT. CDR3 nucleotides: TGTGCCAGCAGTGACTCGGAGGGTTCGGACGAGCAGTACTTC. This encodes CASSDSEGSDEQYF.

There are many counts of this clonotype. The DNA of the CDR3 is TGTGCCAGCAGTTTAGTACCAGGGACCATCTCTGGAAACACCATATATTTT. Translated, it gives CASSLVPGTISGNTIYF. J is TRBJ1-3 and V is TRBV12-3 or TRBV12-4, with D perhaps TRBD1 (5 bases). V shed 1 base and J shed 0 bases, with 13 bases lying between them. The CDR3 sequence is 17 residues long.

The rearrangement uses TRBV3-1 and TRBJ2-7; TRBD1 matches 7 bases. CDR1 and CDR2 (germline): LGHDT, YNNKEL (reference sequence). V lost 4 bases to trimming and J lost 6 bases; unmatched junction nucleotides: 12. The CDR3 runs 15 residues. The DNA of the CDR3 is TGTGCCAGCAGCCCAGGGGAAGGGGGCCCCTTCGAGCAGTACTTC. Translating it yields CASSPGEGGPFEQYF.

This rearrangement joins TRBV20-1 to TRBJ2-5; 8 nucleotides agree with TRBD1. The V gene's germline CDR1 is DFQATT and CDR2 SNEGSKA (reference sequence). CDR3 length: 13 residues. Trimming at V came to 5 bases and at J to 5 bases, leaving 7 bases not matched to a gene. CDR3 region: CSALTGAGETQYF. CDR3 in DNA: TGCAGTGCTTTGACAGGGGCGGGGGAGACCCAGTACTTC.

This clonotype has a handful of counts. The V and J genes are TRBV5-1 and TRBJ2-7; 8 nucleotides align to TRBD1. CDR1 SGHRS and CDR2 YFSETQ come from the germline V gene. V was pared by 1 base and J by 3 bases, with 12 bases of the junction left unmatched. The CDR3 covers 17 residues. The DNA for the CDR3 is TGCGCCAGCAGCTTGACTATGAACCAGGGGGCAGTCTACGAGCAGTACTTC. Translated, it gives CASSLTMNQGAVYEQYF.

The CDR3 region is CSVEVGTFMAGELFF. The CDR3 coding sequence is TGCAGCGTTGAAGTTGGAACCTTTATGGCCGGGGAGCTGTTTTTT. This chain connects TRBV29-1 to TRBJ2-2; D gene uncertain. Germline-derived CDR1 and CDR2 are SQVTM and ANQGSEA. CDR3 length: 15 amino acids. V was clipped by 1 base and J by 6 bases, with 15 bases between them.

This clonotype came up a few times. This sequence joins TRBV14 and TRBJ1-4; D is unclear. The V gene lost 1 base and the J gene lost 1 base, with 1 base spanning the gap. Germline-derived CDR1 and CDR2 are SGHDN and FVKESK. The CDR3 length is 13 residues. The CDR3, as DNA: TGTGCCAGCAGCCAAGTAACTAATGAAAAACTGTTTTTT. Its translation: CASSQVTNEKLFF.

V and J are TRBV10-3 and TRBJ1-2; unclear D gene. Germline assignment: CDR1 ENHRY and CDR2 SYGVKD. This CDR3 has 12 residues. V was pared by 7 bases and J by 8 bases, with 14 bases between. As DNA, the CDR3 is TGTGCCATCAATTCAGACGCTGGGGGCTACACCTTC. Translating gives CAINSDAGGYTF.

The chain recombines TRBV7-9 with TRBJ1-1; TRBD1 matches at 10 bases. The CDR3 is 18 amino acids. Germline V gene data show CDR1 as SEHNR and CDR2 as FQNEAQ (reference sequence). The V and J ends lost 5 bases and 3 bases, in that order; junction bases with no gene match: 15. CDR3 bases: TGTGCCAGCAGCATCCCGTCCCGGGACAGGGGAACGGACACTGAAGCTTTCTTT. Encoded protein: CASSIPSRDRGTDTEAFF. Variable domain in full (rest from reference TRBV7-9 and TRBJ1-1): DTGVSQNPRHKITKRGQNVTFRCDPISEHNRLYWYRQTLGQGPEFLTYFQNEAQLEKSRLLSDRFSAERPKGSFSTLEIQRTEQGDSAMYLCASSIPSRDRGTDTEAFFGQGTRLTVV.

This clonotype was counted ten times or more. The CDR3 here is CASSPILRKEKLFF. The CDR3 DNA reads TGCGCCAGCAGCCCGATCCTAAGGAAGGAAAAACTGTTTTTT. The V call is TRBV5-1, the J call TRBJ1-4; D gene uncertain. This CDR3 is 14 amino acids long. Germline CDR1 is SGHRS and CDR2 is YFSETQ. V was cut by 4 bases and J by 8 bases, with 15 bases left in between.

This clonotype was seen a few times. This rearrangement joins TRBV25-1 to TRBJ2-5, with 9 bases aligning to TRBD2. From germline, CDR1 is MGHDK and CDR2 SYGVNS. This CDR3 comprises 13 residues. With V trimmed by 4 bases and J by 5 bases, 2 bases remained unmatched. For the CDR3, the DNA is TGTGCCAGCAGTGTGCGGGGGGGGGAGACCCAGTACTTC. It is translated as CASSVRGGETQYF.

This clonotype turned up a few times. This chain connects TRBV28 to TRBJ1-5; 8 nucleotides line up with TRBD1. Per germline, CDR1 MDHEN and CDR2 SYDVKM. The CDR3 runs to 15 residues. The trim removed 5 bases at V and 6 bases at J, leaving 9 bases unmatched. The CDR3 DNA reads TGTGCCAGCAGTCCCCAGGACAGGGCTTCTCAGCCCCAGCATTTT. Its protein product is CASSPQDRASQPQHF.

This clonotype showed up just a few times. The gene calls are TRBV29-1 and TRBJ2-1; TRBD1 is a possible D gene (6 bases). Deletions cut 3 bases from V and 7 bases from J, with 13 bases between. The germline CDR1 and CDR2 sequences are SQVTM and ANQGSEA. The CDR3 runs 13 residues. The CDR3 nucleotides read TGCAGCGTTGATACCGGGACAATAAATGAGCAGTTCTTC. The encoded protein is CSVDTGTINEQFF.

In this sample, this clonotype turned up a few times. The chain is built from TRBV25-1 and TRBJ1-6; 7 bases line up with TRBD1. Germline CDR1 reads MGHDK; CDR2 reads SYGVNS. The length of the CDR3 is 16 residues. V was clipped by 1 base and J by 5 bases; unmatched bases: 5. CDR3 in amino acids: CASSELAGTDNSPLHF. The CDR3 nucleotides read TGTGCCAGCAGTGAATTGGCTGGGACAGATAATTCACCCCTCCACTTT.

V gene TRBV5-6 combines with J gene TRBJ1-1; D not resolved. The V end was cut by 1 base, the J end by 2 bases, with 6 bases between. Germline CDR1 SGHDT, CDR2 YYEEEE. The CDR3 sequence is 13 residues long. CDR3 in DNA: TGTGCCAGCAGCTTGACCCATAACACTGAAGCTTTCTTT. Encoded protein: CASSLTHNTEAFF.

This clonotype has a count of ten or more. J is TRBJ2-1 and V is TRBV7-8; the D gene is possibly TRBD2 (5 bases). CDR1 is SGHVS, CDR2 FQNEAQ, per germline. V was clipped by 1 base and J by 0 bases, with 16 bases between them. CDR3 size: 18 residues. CDR3 in amino acids: CASSLDPGGPSSYNEQFF. The CDR3 DNA is TGTGCCAGCAGCTTAGACCCTGGCGGGCCTAGCTCCTACAATGAGCAGTTCTTC.

The rearrangement joins TRBV20-1 to TRBJ1-2; tentative D call: TRBD1 (5 bases). V dropped 0 bases and J dropped 0 bases, with 14 bases sitting between them. The CDR3 is 16 amino acids. In germline, CDR1 is DFQATT, CDR2 SNEGSKA (reference sequence). The CDR3 coding sequence is TGCAGTGCTAGAGATATACGCGCGGACACTAACTATGGCTACACCTTC. Translating it yields CSARDIRADTNYGYTF.

The rearrangement links TRBV28 to TRBJ2-7; no clear D gene. V dropped 2 bases and J dropped 5 bases, with 4 bases sitting between them. Germline assignment: CDR1 MDHEN and CDR2 SYDVKM. This CDR3 is built from 11 residues. Here the CDR3 DNA reads TGTGCCAGCAGTTTAAATGACGAGCAGTACTTC. This codes for CASSLNDEQYF.

This chain connects TRBV6-5 to TRBJ2-6, with D possibly being TRBD1 (5 bases). Trimming removed 1 base at V and 1 base at J, with 8 bases between. The germline gives CDR1 MNHEY, CDR2 SVGAGI. The CDR3 consists of 16 residues. The CDR3 sequence is CASSYLQESGANVLTF. CDR3 nucleotide sequence: TGTGCCAGCAGTTACTTACAGGAGTCTGGGGCCAACGTCCTGACTTTC.

This clonotype was seen many times. The chain has TRBV6-2 or TRBV6-3 and TRBJ2-1; weak D call: TRBD2 (7 bases). The CDR3 runs to 16 residues. Germline V gene data show CDR1 as MNHEY and CDR2 as SVGEGT. Between the trimmed V and J ends, which lost 5 bases and 4 bases, there was a span of 18 bases. The CDR3 loop reads CASSPFAGDNYNEQFF. The CDR3 DNA follows: TGTGCCAGCAGTCCCTTCGCGGGGGACAATTACAATGAGCAGTTCTTC.

The chain combines TRBV12-3 or TRBV12-4 with TRBJ2-1; TRBD2 matches at 9 bases. The CDR3 length is 17 residues. J was trimmed by 1 base and V by 3 bases; bases with no gene match: 7. The CDR3 DNA reads TGTGCCAGCAGTTTGTTCCCTAGCGGGGTGTCCTACAATGAGCAGTTCTTC. The encoded protein is CASSLFPSGVSYNEQFF.

This clonotype was counted between two and nine times. The genes are TRBV28 and TRBJ1-5; D may be TRBD1 (6 bases). Germline V gene lookup returns CDR1 MDHEN and CDR2 SYDVKM. Trimming took off 6 bases at V and 8 bases at J, with 17 bases between the two ends. The CDR3 sequence is 14 residues long. The chain's CDR3 is CASSWAGEVEPQHF. The CDR3 region has the DNA TGTGCCAGCAGCTGGGCAGGGGAGGTAGAGCCCCAGCATTTT.